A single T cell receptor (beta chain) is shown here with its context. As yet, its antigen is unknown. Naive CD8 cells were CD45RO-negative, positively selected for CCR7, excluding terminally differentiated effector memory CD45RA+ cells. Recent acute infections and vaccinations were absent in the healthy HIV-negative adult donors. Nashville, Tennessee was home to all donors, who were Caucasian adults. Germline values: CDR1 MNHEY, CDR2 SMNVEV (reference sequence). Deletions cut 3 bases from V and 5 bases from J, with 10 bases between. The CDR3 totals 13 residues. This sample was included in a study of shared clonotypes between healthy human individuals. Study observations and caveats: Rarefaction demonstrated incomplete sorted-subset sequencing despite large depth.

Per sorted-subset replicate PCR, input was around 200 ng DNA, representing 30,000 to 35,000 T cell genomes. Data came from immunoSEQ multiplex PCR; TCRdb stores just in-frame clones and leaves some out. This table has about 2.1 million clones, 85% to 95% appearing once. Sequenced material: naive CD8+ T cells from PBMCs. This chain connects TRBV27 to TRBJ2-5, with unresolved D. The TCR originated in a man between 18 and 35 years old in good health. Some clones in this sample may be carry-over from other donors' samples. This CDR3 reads CASSFLDGETQYF. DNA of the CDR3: TGTGCCAGCAGTTTTCTGGACGGGGAGACCCAGTACTTC.